This is a list of T cell receptor beta chains from one sample in a study of T cells in tumors after PD-1 blockade. Assay used: immunoSEQ multiplex PCR; TCRdb lists only in-frame clones, some missing. The sample holds roughly 50,000 clones, 79% seen once. The starting material was PBMCs, obtained before anti-PD-1 treatment. These receptors originate from a human donor with basal cell carcinoma. CDR3s include the opening cysteine and the closing phenylalanine or tryptophan. D genes are given only for firm matches. The size entry is marked missing in some rows and otherwise reads once, few, many or a size class.

j_gene | v_gene | d_gene | abundance | CDR3nt | CDR3aa
TRBJ2-7 | TRBV2 | TRBD1 | NA | TGTGCCAGCAGTGGACAGGGGGCGGGTGAGCAGTACTTC | CASSGQGAGEQYF
TRBJ1-5 | TRBV28 | NA | once | TGTGCCAGCAGTTTTGGGCAGTATAGCAATCAGCCCCAGCATTTT | CASSFGQYSNQPQHF
TRBJ2-3 | TRBV20-1 | NA | once | TGCAGTGCTAGTCTTCGAGGAGGGTCAATAGATACGCAGTATTTT | CSASLRGGSIDTQYF
TRBJ2-7 | TRBV4-1 | NA | NA | TGCGCCAGCAGCCAACGGGGACTCTCCTACGAGCAGTACTTC | CASSQRGLSYEQYF
TRBJ2-3 | TRBV2 | NA | NA | TGTGCCAGCAGTGATCAGGGTTCGGATACGCAGTATTTT | CASSDQGSDTQYF
TRBJ2-3 | TRBV9 | NA | NA | TGTGCCAGCAGCCCCCGAGGATTGTTCGGGAGCTGGGCAGATACGCAGTATTTT | CASSPRGLFGSWADTQYF
TRBJ1-2 | TRBV2 | TRBD1 | NA | TGTGCCAGCACCCAGACAGGGGACGGCTACACCTTC | CASTQTGDGYTF
TRBJ1-1 | TRBV6-1 | NA | NA | TGTGCCAGCAGTGAAGCTAGAAACACTGAAGCTTTCTTT | CASSEARNTEAFF
TRBJ1-3 | TRBV30 | TRBD1 | NA | TGTGCCTGGAGGGGACAGTACTCTGGAAACACCATATATTTT | CAWRGQYSGNTIYF
TRBJ1-6 | TRBV27 | TRBD1 | NA | TGTGCCACCTCCGGGACAGGGGTGAGTTCACCCCTCCACTTT | CATSGTGVSSPLHF
TRBJ2-2 | TRBV6-5 | NA | NA | TGTGCCAGCAGCGTCAGGCCGAACACCGGGGAGCTGTTTTTT | CASSVRPNTGELFF
TRBJ1-5 | TRBV5-6 | TRBD1 | NA | TGTGCCAGCACCTACAGGGGAAGGAGGAGCAATCAGCCCCAGCATTTT | CASTYRGRRSNQPQHF
TRBJ2-3 | TRBV28 | TRBD2 | few | TGTGCCAGCACCCTCGCTAGCGGGGGGGCAGATACGCAGTATTTT | CASTLASGGADTQYF
TRBJ2-3 | TRBV5-4 | NA | once | TGTGCCAGCAGCTTGGAGGGTGCGGCGCAGTATTTT | CASSLEGAAQYF
TRBJ1-6 | TRBV6-6 | NA | NA | TGTGCCAGCAGTTCTGGTTATAATTCACCCCTCCACTTT | CASSSGYNSPLHF
TRBJ2-2 | TRBV2 | TRBD2 | NA | TGTGCCAGCAGTGGTCCTAGCGGGTCCACCGGGGAGCTGTTTTTT | CASSGPSGSTGELFF
TRBJ2-3 | TRBV29-1 | NA | NA | TGCAGAGTATTGGTAGATTCAGATACGCAGTATTTT | CRVLVDSDTQYF
TRBJ2-1 | TRBV19 | TRBD2 | once | TGTGCCAGTAGTAGATTGATAGGAGGGGAGGGGAATGAGCAGTTCTTC | CASSRLIGGEGNEQFF
TRBJ1-3 | TRBV30 | TRBD1 | few | TGTGCCTGGAGCCGGGACAGGGTAGGCGACACCATATATTTT | CAWSRDRVGDTIYF
TRBJ1-2 | TRBV27 | NA | few | TGTGCCAGCAGACTAGACAGCGGCTATGGCTACACCTTC | CASRLDSGYGYTF
TRBJ1-6 | TRBV19 | NA | NA | TGTGCCAGTAGTATAGGAGGGGGCTCCTATAATTCACCCCTCCACTTT | CASSIGGGSYNSPLHF
TRBJ1-2 | TRBV5-4 | NA | once | TGTGCCAGCAGCTTGAGGAGGTCAACTACCCTCGGCTATGGCTACACCTTC | CASSLRRSTTLGYGYTF
TRBJ2-1 | TRBV11-3 | TRBD2 | once | TGTGCCAGCAGCTCCTCGACTAGCGGGGCTAATGAGCAGTTCTTC | CASSSSTSGANEQFF
TRBJ2-3 | TRBV7-3 | NA | NA | TGTGCCAGCAGCCTTCTGCCGGGACCTTCCACAGATACGCAGTATTTT | CASSLLPGPSTDTQYF
TRBJ1-5 | TRBV28 | NA | NA | TGTGCCAGCAGTTCACTATCTAGCAATCAGCCCCAGCATTTT | CASSSLSSNQPQHF
TRBJ2-3 | TRBV27 | NA | NA | TGTGCCAGCAGTCCAACGACAGAGGATACGCAGTATTTT | CASSPTTEDTQYF
TRBJ2-2 | TRBV5-6 | NA | NA | TGTGCCAGCAGCTTCGGGGTTGGGGGTCCTACGAACACCGGGGAGCTGTTTTTT | CASSFGVGGPTNTGELFF
TRBJ2-3 | TRBV10-3 | NA | NA | TGTGCCATCAGTGAAAGCACAGATACGCAGTATTTT | CAISESTDTQYF
TRBJ2-2 | TRBV5-1 | TRBD1 | NA | TGCGCCAGCTGCCAGGACAGGTCGAACACCGGGGAGCTGTTTTTT | CASCQDRSNTGELFF